This entry is about one TCR beta chain. Antigen specificity is unknown. This entry belongs to a study of identical twins. Study-level results: Insertion counts were lower in abundant cord blood beta clonotypes, a trend that memory repertoires did not show. The analysis was cross-sectional rather than longitudinal within donors.

The cDNA had a unique molecular identifier and a template-switch universal primer site. TCRdb itself ran the 5' RACE reads through MiXCR, one entry per CDR3 protein. This table has about 340,000 distinct CDR3 sequences, approximately 10% appearing once. The sequenced sample was naive T cells sorted from blood. The clonotype comes from a woman aged 50 to 60 in good health.

The CDR3 is CASSYRSVSGANVLTF. As DNA, the CDR3 is TGTGCCAGCAGTTACCGGTCGGTATCTGGGGCCAACGTCCTGACTTTC. The rearrangement links TRBV6-5 to TRBJ2-6; D uncertain. V was shortened by 2 bases and J by 1 base, with 9 bases between the two germline ends. The germline V gene has CDR1 MNHEY and CDR2 SVGAGI. The CDR3 runs 16 residues.